These 27 T cell receptor beta chains originate from one sample sequenced in a study of T cell responses to AZD1222 COVID-19 vaccine. The table came from immunoSEQ multiplex PCR; TCRdb's copy has only in-frame clones and leaves some out. This table holds 120,000 to 150,000 clones, around 89% found once. This specimen was peripheral blood, taken on day 0 of AZD1222 vaccination. These receptors originate from an adult in good health.

The rearrangement joins TRBV27 to TRBJ1-1, with 9 bases aligning to TRBD1. The CDR3 has 19 amino acids. The germline CDR1 and CDR2 sequences are MNHEY and SMNVEV (reference sequence). V lost 3 bases, J lost 1 base, and 15 bases stayed unmatched. In DNA, the CDR3 is TGTGCCAGCAGTTTCCGCGCCCCGACAGGGGGGTATTCGAACACTGAAGCTTTCTTT. The encoded protein is CASSFRAPTGGYSNTEAFF.

The chain carries TRBV6-5 and TRBJ1-3; 7 bases align to TRBD1. CDR1 is MNHEY and CDR2 is SVGAGI in the germline V gene. The CDR3 spans 13 residues. The trim removed 10 bases at V and 2 bases at J, leaving 5 bases unmatched. The CDR3 protein is CATHRGAGNTIYF. CDR3 DNA sequence: TGTGCCACCCACAGGGGCGCTGGAAACACCATATATTTT.

The gene calls are TRBV18 and TRBJ2-7; 7 nucleotides align to TRBD1. This CDR3 spans 13 amino acids. The V and J ends lost 6 bases and 0 bases, in that order; junction bases with no gene match: 2. Germline assignment: CDR1 KGHSH and CDR2 LQKENI. CDR3: CASSRQGSYEQYF. The DNA of the CDR3 is TGTGCCAGCTCGCGACAGGGCTCCTACGAGCAGTACTTC.

The CDR3 region has the DNA TGTGCCAGCAGCCCAGGGATGGCGCGGTGGGGGTATGGCTACACCTTC. Protein sequence: CASSPGMARWGYGYTF. This chain joins TRBV3-1 (or the pseudogene TRBV3-2) and TRBJ1-2; tentatively, D is TRBD1 (5 bases). V dropped 4 bases and J dropped 5 bases, with 20 bases sitting between them. The length of the CDR3 is 16 residues. CDR1 and CDR2 from the germline V gene are LGHDT and YNNKEL (reference sequence).

The chain links TRBV7-8 to TRBJ1-5; weak D call: TRBD1 (5 bases). Germline V lookup: CDR1 SGHVS, CDR2 FQNEAQ. The CDR3 extends over 15 amino acids. V gave up 3 bases and J gave up 0 bases, with 9 bases separating them. The DNA for the CDR3 is TGTGCCAGCAGCTTGGAGGGGCATAGCAATCAGCCCCAGCATTTT. Protein: CASSLEGHSNQPQHF.

J is TRBJ1-6 and V is TRBV27; possibly TRBD1 for D (6 bases). Trimming left V 2 bases short and J 0 bases short, with 8 bases between. The CDR3 has 16 amino acids. Germline values: CDR1 MNHEY, CDR2 SMNVEV (reference sequence). CDR3: CASSLQGISYNSPLHF. The CDR3 DNA follows: TGTGCCAGCAGTTTACAGGGGATCTCCTATAATTCACCCCTCCACTTT.

The V and J genes are TRBV29-1 and TRBJ1-3; the D is unclear. This CDR3 spans 13 amino acids. V lost 6 bases, J lost 0 bases, and 9 bases lay in between. The germline gives CDR1 SQVTM, CDR2 ANQGSEA. The CDR3 loop reads CSVSLSSGNTIYF. In DNA, the CDR3 is TGCAGCGTCTCCCTGAGCTCTGGAAACACCATATATTTT. The variable domain in full, completed from reference TRBV29-1 and TRBJ1-3, reads SAVISQKPSRDICQRGTSLTIQCQVDSQVTMMFWYRQQPGQSLTLIATANQGSEATYESGFVIDKFPISRPNLTFSTLTVSNMSPEDSSIYLCSVSLSSGNTIYFGEGSWLTVV.

V gene TRBV5-1 combines with J gene TRBJ1-4; D not certain. This CDR3 is built from 14 residues. V lost 1 base and J lost 5, with 9 bases in between. Per the germline V gene, CDR1 is SGHRS and CDR2 is YFSETQ. Here the CDR3 reads CASSLMPGNEKLFF. In DNA form, the CDR3 reads TGCGCCAGCAGCTTGATGCCTGGGAATGAAAAACTGTTTTTT.

The chain employs TRBV10-2 and TRBJ1-1, with D possibly TRBD1 on 5 matching bases. The CDR3 is 13 residues long. From germline, CDR1 is WSHSY and CDR2 SAAADI. Deletions cut 2 bases from V and 8 bases from J, with 12 bases between. The CDR3 region has the DNA TGCGCCAGCAGTGAGACTTGGGGGACCGAAGCTTTCTTT. Its protein is CASSETWGTEAFF.

The chain recombines TRBV11-2 with TRBJ2-6, with unresolved D. The CDR3 length is 16 residues. The germline V gene encodes CDR1 SGHAT and CDR2 FQNNGV. V was clipped by 4 bases and J by 4 bases, with 14 bases between them. The CDR3 region is CASSSDTVRGANVLTF. For the CDR3, the DNA is TGTGCCAGCAGCTCAGATACCGTAAGGGGGGCCAACGTCCTGACTTTC.

The V and J genes are TRBV6-5 and TRBJ1-2, with 8 nucleotides matching TRBD1. V lost 5 bases to trimming and J lost 8 bases; unmatched junction nucleotides: 10. Germline CDR1 reads MNHEY; CDR2 reads SVGAGI. The CDR3 sequence is 14 residues long. The DNA of the CDR3 is TGTGCCAGCAGTAAATCGCAGGGGGCCAACGGCTACACCTTC. Translation gives CASSKSQGANGYTF.

The chain has TRBV6-5 and TRBJ2-7; no definite D call. CDR1 is MNHEY, CDR2 SVGAGI, per germline. V lost 4 bases and J 7 bases, leaving 11 bases between the germline ends. The CDR3 has 12 residues. The CDR3 DNA reads as TGTGCCAGCAGTTCCGCCTTTTGGGAGCAGTACTTC. Protein sequence: CASSSAFWEQYF.

This clone appeared a few times. The V gene is TRBV11-2, the J gene TRBJ2-5; 8 bases map to TRBD2. CDR1 is SGHAT and CDR2 is FQNNGV in the germline V gene. The V gene end was trimmed by 1 base and the J gene end by 3 bases; junction bases not matched to a gene: 1. CDR3 size: 14 residues. CDR3 nucleotides: TGTGCCAGCAGCTTAGCGGGGGGGAAAGAGACCCAGTACTTC. Protein sequence: CASSLAGGKETQYF.

This chain joins TRBV2 and TRBJ1-4; D is undetermined. The CDR3 length is 12 residues. V was pared by 6 bases and J by 8 bases, with 10 bases between. CDR1 and CDR2 from the germline V gene are SNHLY and FYNNEI. The CDR3 DNA reads TGTGCCAGCAGAGTACGACTAGAAAAACTGTTTTTT. Its protein product is CASRVRLEKLFF.

This clone was counted only a few times. This chain links TRBV12-3 or TRBV12-4 with TRBJ2-5; D remains ambiguous. The CDR3 contains 11 residues. Trimming left V 6 bases short and J 6 bases short, with 8 bases between. The CDR3 nucleotides read TGTGCCAGCAGGGGTTTTCAGACCCAGTACTTC. Its protein is CASRGFQTQYF.

The CDR3 spells CASSSGTGYYEQYF. CDR3 nucleotide sequence: TGTGCCAGCAGCTCCGGGACAGGGTACTACGAGCAGTACTTC. V and J are TRBV2 and TRBJ2-7, with 9 bases matching TRBD1. This CDR3 has 14 residues. The J segment lost 3 bases and the V segment lost 6 bases, leaving 6 bases of the junction unmatched. CDR1 is SNHLY, CDR2 FYNNEI, per germline.

The chain combines TRBV14 with TRBJ1-1; 8 bases map to TRBD1. With V trimmed by 6 bases and J by 2 bases, 14 bases remained unmatched. Germline CDR1 and CDR2: SGHDN and FVKESK. This CDR3 spans 17 amino acids. The DNA for the CDR3 is TGTGCCAGCAGACATCAGGGGGCGGGGGCCTTTAACACTGAAGCTTTCTTT. Its translation: CASRHQGAGAFNTEAFF.

The chain uses TRBV7-9 and TRBJ2-7; the D is unclear. The CDR3 covers 12 residues. Germline lookup yields CDR1 SEHNR and CDR2 FQNEAQ (reference sequence). The V end lost 4 bases, the J end lost 2 bases, and 6 bases lay between the germline ends. The CDR3 loop is CASSSETYEQYF. CDR3 sequence (DNA): TGTGCCAGCAGCTCAGAAACCTACGAGCAGTACTTC.

The gene calls are TRBV19 and TRBJ2-3; the D call may be TRBD1 or TRBD2 (5 bases each). The CDR3 length is 16 residues. The germline CDR1 and CDR2 sequences are LNHDA and SQIVND (reference sequence). Trimming shortened V by 3 bases and J by 0 bases, and 13 bases separated the two germline ends. As DNA, the CDR3 is TGTGCCAGTAGTATCCCCGGGACGGGTAGCACAGATACGCAGTATTTT. This codes for CASSIPGTGSTDTQYF.

The rearrangement uses TRBV19 and TRBJ1-2, with a possible D match to TRBD1 (6 bases). This CDR3 comprises 14 residues. Trimming removed 6 bases from V and 7 bases from J, with 18 bases in between. CDR1 and CDR2 (germline): LNHDA, SQIVND (reference sequence). The chain's CDR3 is CASSPRPGAIGYTF. DNA of the CDR3: TGTGCCAGTAGCCCCAGGCCAGGGGCGATTGGCTACACCTTC.

For this clone: A read error may account for a junction end that differs from germline. The chain uses TRBV5-4 and TRBJ2-1, with D perhaps matching TRBD1 (5 bases). The CDR3 extends over 14 amino acids. Germline assignment: CDR1 SGHNT and CDR2 YYREEE (reference sequence). The CDR3 DNA is TGTGCCAGCAGCTTGGGTATGGGGCTAGTCCTTAAGATCTTC. It is translated as CASSLGMGLVLKIF.

This chain joins TRBV29-1 and TRBJ2-2, with 7 bases aligning to TRBD2. This CDR3 comprises 15 residues. CDR1 and CDR2 (germline): SQVTM, ANQGSEA. Losses at the gene ends were 4 bases for V and 5 bases for J; bases not matched to a gene: 10. CDR3 sequence reads: CSVVVGGVETGELFF. The CDR3 nucleotides are TGCAGCGTTGTGGTGGGAGGGGTGGAGACCGGGGAGCTGTTTTTT.

The V and J genes are TRBV5-1 and TRBJ1-2; D is perhaps TRBD1 (5 bases). Germline lookup yields CDR1 SGHRS and CDR2 YFSETQ. V lost 0 bases, J lost 2 bases, and 11 bases lay in between. The CDR3 length is 15 residues. The CDR3 sequence is CASSLAGGGNYGYTF. The DNA of the CDR3 is TGCGCCAGCAGCTTGGCTGGGGGTGGAAACTATGGCTACACCTTC.

V is TRBV30 and J is TRBJ1-1; perhaps TRBD1 as D (6 bases). The germline V gene encodes CDR1 GTSNPN and CDR2 SVGIG (reference sequence). The CDR3 extends over 14 amino acids. V was cut by 3 bases and J by 0 bases, with 11 bases left in between. The CDR3 sequence is CAWSRGRMNTEAFF. CDR3 nucleotide sequence: TGTGCCTGGAGCAGGGGACGGATGAACACTGAAGCTTTCTTT.

The chain couples TRBV4-2 to TRBJ2-4, with TRBD2 matching 9 bases. The J segment lost 1 base and the V segment lost 0 bases, leaving 7 bases of the junction unmatched. Germline V gives CDR1 LGHNA, CDR2 YNFKEQ. This CDR3 has 18 amino acids. The CDR3 DNA reads as TGTGCCAGCAGCCAAGATCGTAGCGGGAGCGGGGCCAAAAACATTCAGTACTTC. Protein product: CASSQDRSGSGAKNIQYF.

This chain connects TRBV29-1 to TRBJ1-2, with D unclear. The CDR3 covers 13 residues. The V gene's germline CDR1 is SQVTM and CDR2 ANQGSEA. V was cut by 0 bases and J by 8 bases, with 13 bases left in between. The CDR3 nucleotides are TGCAGCGTTGAAGACAGGCTTGGAGGAGGCTACACCTTC. Encoded protein: CSVEDRLGGGYTF. Drawing the rest from reference TRBV29-1 and TRBJ1-2, the complete variable domain is SAVISQKPSRDICQRGTSLTIQCQVDSQVTMMFWYRQQPGQSLTLIATANQGSEATYESGFVIDKFPISRPNLTFSTLTVSNMSPEDSSIYLCSVEDRLGGGYTFGSGTRLTVV.

The rearrangement uses TRBV2 and TRBJ1-1; no clear D gene. Between the trimmed V and J ends, which lost 6 bases and 7 bases, there was a span of 21 bases. Germline V gene sequence: CDR1 SNHLY, CDR2 FYNNEI. The CDR3 spans 15 residues. The CDR3 coding sequence is TGTGCCAGCAGCGACCGGAGGATTAAGCCACTTGAAGCTTTCTTT. It translates to CASSDRRIKPLEAFF.